This note documents a single TCR beta chain sequence. This specimen belongs to a study of technical replicates of blood from a few donors. TCRdb keeps only in-frame clones here, not all; method: immunoSEQ multiplex PCR. The sample holds some 11,000 clones, 94% seen once. The sample was PBMCs. This TCR derives from a human donor in good health.

CDR3 DNA: TGTGCCAGCAGCACCCTCCAGGGATTGTACGAGCAGTACTTC. It yields the protein CASSTLQGLYEQYF. The genes are TRBV21-1 and TRBJ2-7; the table's D gene call, TRBD1, was not cross checked with the DNA. TRBV21-1 is classified as a pseudogene. The CDR3 is 14 residues long.